The sequence of this T cell receptor (beta chain) was determined in a study of T cells in localized non-small cell lung cancer. The study, taken as a whole, reports: Uninvolved adjacent lung had more T cell clonality than any other tissue, topping tumor.

V lost 8 bases and J 0 bases, leaving 14 bases between the germline ends. Looked up from germline, CDR1 is SNHLY and CDR2 is FYNNEI. The CDR3 extends over 16 amino acids. Sequencing was performed with immunoSEQ multiplex PCR; in TCRdb, only in-frame clones are kept and a portion is missing. The table lists 35,000 or so clones, roughly 89% of them singletons. This clone was counted once. Antigen specificity is unknown. This chain joins TRBV2 and TRBJ2-6; TRBD1 might be the D (5 bases). The clonotype originates from a woman aged 40 to 75 with stage I lung adenocarcinoma. The specimen was peripheral blood, collected before any cancer treatment. CDR3 in DNA: TGTGCCAGCCGCTGGACAATGGGCTCTGGGGCCAACGTCCTGACTTTC. Translating it yields CASRWTMGSGANVLTF.